Shown below are 12 T cell receptor beta chains from a single sample sequenced in a study of glioma-infiltrating T cells. The iRepertoire nested amplicon-rescue multiplex PCR amplified TCR alpha and beta CDR3s from RNA. TCRdb analysed the multiplex PCR reads with MiXCR anew, one entry per CDR3 protein. The profile shows a few hundred thousand distinct CDR3 sequences, 41% of them singletons. Material for sequencing was glioma tissue, nonneoplastic brain tissue, or PBMCs (not recorded which). All receptors come from a human donor with low-grade glioma or glioblastoma, undergoing nonglioma brain surgery, or in good health (not recorded which).

This clonotype was seen at least ten times. The V and J genes are TRBV27 and TRBJ2-7, with D unclear. Trimming left V 6 bases short and J 5 bases short, with 5 bases between. This CDR3 has 10 residues. Per germline, CDR1 MNHEY and CDR2 SMNVEV (reference sequence). The DNA for the CDR3 is TGTGCCAGCAGACGGAACGAGCAGTACTTC. Translation: CASRRNEQYF.

This chain uses TRBV20-1 with TRBJ2-7, with TRBD2 matching over 15 bases. In germline, CDR1 is DFQATT, CDR2 SNEGSKA (reference sequence). J was trimmed by 7 bases and V by 5 bases; bases with no gene match: 6. This CDR3 is built from 14 residues. CDR3 nucleotides: TGCAGTGCTGGACTAGCGGGAGGGCCGGGTGAGCAGTACTTC. Encoded protein: CSAGLAGGPGEQYF.

This clonotype appeared a few times. This chain joins TRBV12-3 or TRBV12-4 and TRBJ1-5; tentative D call: TRBD1 (6 bases). V was cut by 5 bases and J by 5 bases, with 10 bases left in between. The CDR3 is 13 amino acids. In DNA form, the CDR3 reads TGTGCCAGCAGTCTCCACAGGGATCAGCCCCAGCATTTT. Its translation is CASSLHRDQPQHF.

This clonotype was observed a handful of times. The chain uses TRBV20-1 and TRBJ2-1; D is unresolved. CDR1 DFQATT and CDR2 SNEGSKA come from the germline V gene (reference sequence). Trimming left V 5 bases short and J 3 bases short, with 2 bases between. The CDR3 consists of 10 residues. The CDR3 DNA is TGCAGTGCTGTCTACAATGAGCAGTTCTTC. Residues: CSAVYNEQFF.

The chain is built from TRBV6-5 and TRBJ2-5; D gene unclear. CDR1 and CDR2 (germline): MNHEY, SVGAGI. Deletions cut 7 bases from V and 4 bases from J, with 10 bases between. The CDR3 spans 12 residues. CDR3 bases: TGTGCCAGCAAGGCTAGTGCAGAGACCCAGTACTTC. Encoded protein: CASKASAETQYF.

The chain recombines TRBV28 with TRBJ2-7; 7 bases fit TRBD2. The germline gives CDR1 MDHEN, CDR2 SYDVKM. The CDR3 covers 16 residues. Trimming at V came to 5 bases and at J to 9 bases, leaving 19 bases not matched to a gene. CDR3 sequence (DNA): TGTGCCAGCAGTCCCCCCGGGGAGGGTAGAGGGAAAGGGCAGTACTTC. Translated, it gives CASSPPGEGRGKGQYF.

This clonotype was detected many times. This sequence joins TRBV20-1 and TRBJ1-1; 8 nucleotides match TRBD1. CDR1 DFQATT and CDR2 SNEGSKA come from the germline V gene (reference sequence). This CDR3 region has 13 residues. The trim removed 6 bases at V and 4 bases at J, leaving 7 bases unmatched. CDR3: CSAVRTGPTEAFF. CDR3 DNA sequence: TGCAGTGCAGTGAGGACAGGGCCCACTGAAGCTTTCTTT.

This clonotype has just one count. The V gene is TRBV28, the J gene TRBJ2-7; TRBD1 matches 8 bases. Trimming removed 5 bases from V and 7 bases from J; junction bases left unmatched: 10. The CDR3 has 14 amino acids. Germline loops: CDR1 MDHEN, CDR2 SYDVKM. The CDR3 DNA is TGTGCCAGCAGTATATTGGGACAGGACAAAGAGCAGTACTTC. Encoded protein: CASSILGQDKEQYF.

This clonotype came up a few times. The chain uses TRBV7-9 and TRBJ2-7; tentative D call: TRBD2 (6 bases). Per the germline V gene, CDR1 is SEHNR and CDR2 is FQNEAQ (reference sequence). CDR3 length: 15 amino acids. Trimming left V 5 bases short and J 2 bases short, with 16 bases between. The DNA for the CDR3 is TGTGCCAGCAGCCCCCGACTAGACCTTACCTACGAGCAGTACTTC. Translation gives CASSPRLDLTYEQYF.

The rearrangement joins TRBV7-9 to TRBJ2-3, with TRBD2 matching over 10 bases. CDR3 length: 16 amino acids. The junction had 2 bases not matched to a gene; V was cut back by 1 base and J by 1 base. The germline V gene encodes CDR1 SEHNR and CDR2 FQNEAQ (reference sequence). CDR3 region: CASSLGLAGRTDTQYF. CDR3 nucleotides: TGTGCCAGCAGCTTAGGACTAGCGGGCCGCACAGATACGCAGTATTTT.

This sequence joins TRBV5-5 and TRBJ1-2; no definite D call. Trimming took off 1 base at V and 4 bases at J, with 17 bases between the two ends. The CDR3 is made up of 16 amino acids. CDR1 and CDR2 from the germline V gene are SGHKS and YYEKEE (reference sequence). CDR3 in amino acids: CASSLSRASNFYGYTF. In nucleotides, the CDR3 is TGTGCCAGCAGCTTGTCCCGGGCGTCTAATTTCTATGGCTACACCTTC.

This chain links TRBV19 with TRBJ1-2; TRBD1 matches 8 bases. V lost 8 bases and J lost 8; bases outside the gene matches: 7. This CDR3 has 12 amino acids. Germline CDR1 LNHDA, CDR2 SQIVND (reference sequence). In DNA form, the CDR3 reads TGTGCCAGTGGAGGACAGGGAGGCGGCTACACCTTC. The encoded protein is CASGGQGGGYTF.